Reported below is one TCR beta chain. What it binds is not known. 5' RACE that incorporated UMI labels was used to prepare the TRB cDNA libraries. TCRdb reprocessed the 5' RACE reads and stores each CDR3 protein as one record, lacking DNA. The sample shows roughly 130,000 distinct CDR3 sequences, and roughly 0.6% sits with its ten largest clones. The data originate from a study of CXCR3-negative and CXCR3-positive naive CD8 T cells. Study-wide context: With about 1.5 +/- 0.3 million reads per library, the TRB reads numbered 120 million to 150 million in total. Study-level points and caveats: Memory cells differed in TRBV-TRBJ usage, but naive CXCR3-negative and CXCR3-positive cells had similar usage. CXCR3-expressing naive cells carried TRB CDR3s more hydrophobic than those of CXCR3-negative naive cells.

The CDR3 sequence is 12 residues long. Germline lookup yields CDR1 WSHSY and CDR2 SAAADI. Every subset of CD8+ T cells was sorted in triplicate at under 350,000 cells each. Naivety in CD8+ T cells corresponded to a CD45RO-CCR7+CD27+CD95- phenotype. The sequence came from a human donor in good health. Some clones in this sample may be carry-over from other donors' samples. What was sequenced was naive CXCR3+ CD8+ T cells from blood. The sample's subset: CD45RO-CCR7+CD27+CD95- naive CD8+ T cells expressing CXCR3 (TNR3+). The chain combines TRBV10-2 with TRBJ1-1. CDR3 in amino acids: CASSGAYTEAFF.